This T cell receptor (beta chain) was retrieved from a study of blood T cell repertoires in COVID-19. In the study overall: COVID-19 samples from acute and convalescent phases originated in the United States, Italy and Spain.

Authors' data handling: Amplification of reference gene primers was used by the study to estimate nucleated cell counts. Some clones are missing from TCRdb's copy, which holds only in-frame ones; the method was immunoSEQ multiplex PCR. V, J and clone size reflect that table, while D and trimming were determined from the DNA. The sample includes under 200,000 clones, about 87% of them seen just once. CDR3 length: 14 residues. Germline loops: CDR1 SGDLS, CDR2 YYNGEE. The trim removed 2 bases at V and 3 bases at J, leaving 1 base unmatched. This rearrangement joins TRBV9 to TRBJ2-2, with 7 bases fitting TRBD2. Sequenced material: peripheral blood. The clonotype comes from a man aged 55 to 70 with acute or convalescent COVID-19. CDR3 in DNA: TGTGCCAGCAGCGTCGGGGGGTACACCGGGGAGCTGTTTTTT. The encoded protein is CASSVGGYTGELFF.